These 27 T cell receptor beta chains were all obtained from the same sample, sequenced in a study of early stage breast cancer tumors (dated by TCRdb to about 2017). Receptor libraries were prepared by the immunoSEQ multiplex PCR assay. Imported from immuneACCESS, the table was reduced by TCRdb to in-frame sequences with V and J called. These copies leave out some clones; in studies compared against another copy, an unresolved V gene accounts for under half, and the cause of the remainder is not known. For this sample there are 23,000 or so clones; about two thirds appear just once. Clones ranked in the top ten supply 9.5% to 10% of the sample. Specimen: breast tumor tissue. These receptors all come from a person between 55 and 70 years old with breast cancer.

V usage is TRBV6-5 and J usage is TRBJ2-7; tentative D call: TRBD2 (5 bases). Germline V gene sequence: CDR1 MNHEY, CDR2 SVGAGI. Trimming shortened V by 7 bases and J by 0 bases, and 10 bases separated the two germline ends. The CDR3 is 13 residues long. The CDR3: CASTSYPSYEQYF. CDR3 nucleotides: TGTGCCAGCACTAGCTACCCCTCCTACGAGCAGTACTTC.

CDR3 bases: TGTGCCAGCAGCCCTGCGGGACTAGCGGGATACGAGCAGTACTTC. Its protein product is CASSPAGLAGYEQYF. J is TRBJ2-7 and V is TRBV7-2; 13 bases are shared with TRBD2. V shed 5 bases, J shed 4 bases, and the junction held 5 bases outside the gene matches. Looked up from germline, CDR1 is SGHTA and CDR2 is FQGNSA. This CDR3 region has 15 residues. The full variable domain, with the rest looked up from reference TRBV7-2 and TRBJ2-7, is GAGVSQSPSNKVTEKGKDVELRCDPISGHTALYWYRQSLGQGLEFLIYFQGNSAPDKSGLPSDRFSAERTGGSVSTLTIQRTQQEDSAVYLCASSPAGLAGYEQYFGPGTRLTVT.

This clone is medium-sized by share. The V and J genes are TRBV4-1 and TRBJ2-7, with TRBD2 as a possible D gene (6 bases). The CDR3 covers 16 residues. V dropped 1 base and J dropped 3 bases, with 16 bases sitting between them. The V gene's germline CDR1 is MGHRA and CDR2 YSYEKL. CDR3 loop: CASSQALTGLNYEQYF. The CDR3 region has the DNA TGCGCCAGCAGCCAAGCACTAACGGGACTCAACTACGAGCAGTACTTC.

In this sample, this clone turned up once. The chain employs TRBV19 and TRBJ2-1; D unresolved. The germline V and J ends were trimmed by 2 bases and 2 bases, with 4 bases remaining between them. The length of the CDR3 is 13 residues. Germline V lookup: CDR1 LNHDA, CDR2 SQIVND (reference sequence). CDR3 protein: CASSISAYNEQFF. The CDR3 DNA reads TGTGCCAGTAGTATATCGGCCTACAATGAGCAGTTCTTC. Filled out from reference TRBV19 and TRBJ2-1, the complete variable domain reads DGGITQSPKYLFRKEGQNVTLSCEQNLNHDAMYWYRQDPGQGLRLIYYSQIVNDFQKGDIAEGYSVSREKKESFPLTVTSAQKNPTAFYLCASSISAYNEQFFGPGTRLTVL.

The chain has TRBV6-5 and TRBJ1-5, with D uncertain. This CDR3 is built from 15 residues. The germline V gene has CDR1 MNHEY and CDR2 SVGAGI. Trimming took off 0 bases at V and 2 bases at J, with 8 bases between the two ends. The CDR3 DNA reads TGTGCCAGCAGTTACTCGCGTCGGGGCAATCAGCCCCAGCATTTT. Encoded protein: CASSYSRRGNQPQHF.

V gene TRBV7-9 combines with J gene TRBJ2-7; 14 bases align to TRBD2. The CDR3 consists of 15 residues. CDR1 SEHNR and CDR2 FQNEAQ come from the germline V gene (reference sequence). V lost 4 bases and J lost 4; bases outside the gene matches: 3. This chain's CDR3 is CASSSTSGRAYEQYF. The CDR3 coding sequence is TGTGCCAGCAGCTCGACTAGCGGGAGGGCGTACGAGCAGTACTTC. Complete variable domain (other parts from reference TRBV7-9 and TRBJ2-7): DTGVSQNPRHKITKRGQNVTFRCDPISEHNRLYWYRQTLGQGPEFLTYFQNEAQLEKSRLLSDRFSAERPKGSFSTLEIQRTEQGDSAMYLCASSSTSGRAYEQYFGPGTRLTVT.

V usage is TRBV25-1 and J usage is TRBJ1-5; D gene uncertain. Looked up from germline, CDR1 is MGHDK and CDR2 is SYGVNS. The V gene lost 2 bases and the J gene lost 7 bases, with 15 bases spanning the gap. The CDR3 is 15 residues long. This CDR3 is CASSEKQLRIQPQHF. As DNA, the CDR3 is TGTGCCAGCAGTGAAAAACAGCTCCGTATCCAGCCCCAGCATTTT. Based on the CDR3 plus reference TRBV25-1 and TRBJ1-5, the full variable domain is EADIYQTPRYLVIGTGKKITLECSQTMGHDKMYWYQQDPGMELHLIHYSYGVNSTEKGDLSSESTVSRIRTEHFPLTLESARPSHTSQYLCASSEKQLRIQPQHFGDGTRLSIL.

The chain is built from TRBV19 and TRBJ2-7, with 15 bases matching TRBD2. The CDR3 contains 18 residues. V was pared by 5 bases and J by 0 bases, with 8 bases of the junction left unmatched. Germline V lookup: CDR1 LNHDA, CDR2 SQIVND (reference sequence). The CDR3 DNA reads TGTGCCAGTAGTGGGGGACTAGCGGGAGGCCGCTCCTCCTACGAGCAGTACTTC. Protein: CASSGGLAGGRSSYEQYF. Drawing the rest from reference TRBV19 and TRBJ2-7, the complete variable domain is DGGITQSPKYLFRKEGQNVTLSCEQNLNHDAMYWYRQDPGQGLRLIYYSQIVNDFQKGDIAEGYSVSREKKESFPLTVTSAQKNPTAFYLCASSGGLAGGRSSYEQYFGPGTRLTVT.

The V call is TRBV7-2, the J call TRBJ2-1; no firm D call. The CDR3 sequence is 13 residues long. V was clipped by 4 bases and J by 10 bases, with 14 bases between them. Per germline, CDR1 SGHTA and CDR2 FQGNSA. The CDR3 DNA follows: TGTGCCAGCAGCTCACAACGCCGAGGCGAGCAGTTCTTC. Translated: CASSSQRRGEQFF. The whole variable domain, filled in from reference TRBV7-2 and TRBJ2-1, reads GAGVSQSPSNKVTEKGKDVELRCDPISGHTALYWYRQSLGQGLEFLIYFQGNSAPDKSGLPSDRFSAERTGGSVSTLTIQRTQQEDSAVYLCASSSQRRGEQFFGPGTRLTVL.

The V call is TRBV5-4, the J call TRBJ2-7; 13 positions agree with TRBD2. After removal of 3 bases from V and 5 bases from J, the junction contained 5 bases not matched to a gene. Germline-derived CDR1 and CDR2 are SGHNT and YYREEE (reference sequence). This CDR3 contains 15 residues. As DNA, the CDR3 is TGTGCCAGCAGCTCCAGGACTAGCGGGAGCAACGAGCAGTACTTC. Protein sequence: CASSSRTSGSNEQYF. The full variable domain, in which reference TRBV5-4 and TRBJ2-7 provide the parts outside the CDR3, is ETGVTQSPTHLIKTRGQQVTLRCSSQSGHNTVSWYQQALGQGPQFIFQYYREEENGRGNFPPRFSGLQFPNYSSELNVNALELDDSALYLCASSSRTSGSNEQYFGPGTRLTVT.

The V call is TRBV4-2, the J call TRBJ1-1; a weak D match, TRBD1 (6 bases). The germline CDR1 and CDR2 sequences are LGHNA and YNFKEQ. V gave up 1 base and J gave up 0 bases, with 15 bases separating them. The CDR3 extends over 17 amino acids. CDR3 region: CASSQVATGLMNTEAFF. CDR3 in DNA: TGTGCCAGCAGCCAAGTCGCGACAGGACTCATGAACACTGAAGCTTTCTTT.

This sequence joins TRBV7-2 and TRBJ1-2; 8 bases are a match to TRBD1. Germline CDR1 SGHTA, CDR2 FQGNSA. V shed 2 bases and J 5 bases; nucleotides not matched to a gene: 7. CDR3 length: 15 residues. CDR3 loop: CASSLTPDRVYGYTF. In DNA, the CDR3 is TGTGCCAGCAGCTTAACCCCGGACAGGGTTTATGGCTACACCTTC.

The chain links TRBV11-3 to TRBJ2-1; possibly TRBD1 for D (5 bases). CDR3 size: 13 residues. The germline V gene encodes CDR1 SGHNT and CDR2 YENEEA. V was trimmed by 1 base and J by 7 bases, leaving 8 bases between them. CDR3 in DNA: TGTGCCAGCAGCTTAGGCCGACAGAATGAGCAGTTCTTC. Amino acids: CASSLGRQNEQFF.

This clone was seen more than once but under ten times. The V call is TRBV7-3, the J call TRBJ2-1, with TRBD2 matching over 7 bases. The CDR3 is 15 residues long. V gave up 4 bases and J gave up 1 base; unmatched junction bases: 4. Germline-derived CDR1 and CDR2 are SGHTA and FQGTGA. CDR3 sequence (DNA): TGTGCCAGCAGCTGGGGCGGGGGTTCCTACAATGAGCAGTTCTTC. This translates into CASSWGGGSYNEQFF.

This chain joins TRBV4-3 and TRBJ2-7, with a possible D match to TRBD2 (6 bases). Germline CDR1 LGHNA, CDR2 YSLEER. The CDR3 totals 16 residues. The ends were cut back, 1 base at V and 5 bases at J, with 18 bases in the middle. The CDR3 loop reads CASSQGLGLGEDEQYF. CDR3 sequence (DNA): TGCGCCAGCAGCCAAGGGCTCGGTCTAGGGGAGGACGAGCAGTACTTC.

The chain couples TRBV18 to TRBJ2-7; TRBD1 is a possible D gene (6 bases). There are 15 residues in the CDR3. The V gene lost 4 bases and the J gene lost 5 bases, with 18 bases spanning the gap. Germline assignment: CDR1 KGHSH and CDR2 LQKENI. The CDR3 here is CASSLGTGRSDEQYF. CDR3 in DNA: TGTGCCAGCTCACTTGGCACAGGGCGGAGCGACGAGCAGTACTTC. Full variable domain (remainder filled in from reference TRBV18 and TRBJ2-7): NAGVMQNPRHLVRRRGQEARLRCSPMKGHSHVYWYRQLPEEGLKFMVYLQKENIIDESGMPKERFSAEFPKEGPSILRIQQVVRGDSAAYFCASSLGTGRSDEQYFGPGTRLTVT.

This clone was seen only a few times. The chain joins TRBV5-1 to TRBJ2-4; 8 bases fit TRBD1. This CDR3 is 16 amino acids long. V lost 4 bases, J lost 5 bases, and 11 bases stayed unmatched. Germline CDR1 SGHRS, CDR2 YFSETQ. For the CDR3, the DNA is TGCGCCAGCAGCCAAGGACAGGGTATTGTGGAAAACATTCAGTACTTC. It yields the protein CASSQGQGIVENIQYF.

The chain carries TRBV28 and TRBJ2-1, with 9 bases that match TRBD1. With V trimmed by 3 bases and J by 8 bases, 5 bases remained unmatched. From germline, CDR1 is MDHEN and CDR2 SYDVKM. CDR3 length: 14 amino acids. The CDR3 sequence is CASSFGDRDHEQFF. CDR3 nucleotide sequence: TGTGCCAGCAGTTTCGGGGACAGGGACCATGAGCAGTTCTTC.

The J gene is TRBJ1-2, the V gene TRBV18; TRBD1 is a possible D gene (6 bases). The CDR3 loop spans 14 amino acids. Trimming cost V 4 bases and J 4 bases, with 13 bases left between them. The germline gives CDR1 KGHSH, CDR2 LQKENI. This CDR3 is CASSLGDIIYGYTF. CDR3 nucleotide sequence: TGTGCCAGCTCACTGGGGGACATTATCTATGGCTACACCTTC.

The CDR3 spells CSVEGSEQGRLETQYF. Written as DNA, the CDR3 is TGCAGCGTTGAAGGCTCGGAACAGGGGCGATTGGAGACCCAGTACTTC. The V gene is TRBV29-1, the J gene TRBJ2-5, with 7 nucleotides matching TRBD1. This CDR3 contains 16 residues. Germline loops: CDR1 SQVTM, CDR2 ANQGSEA. The junction had 13 bases not matched to a gene; V was cut back by 1 base and J by 5 bases.

The chain uses TRBV12-5 and TRBJ2-1; 9 nucleotides match TRBD1. Germline V gene sequence: CDR1 LGHNT, CDR2 FRNRAP. Trimming cost V 8 bases and J 16 bases; bases outside gene matches: 6. The CDR3 covers 10 residues. This chain's CDR3 is CASIGDRVFF. In DNA form, the CDR3 reads TGTGCTAGTATAGGGGACAGGGTTTTCTTC.

CDR3 sequence (DNA): TGTGCCAGCAGCGTCTTCGACCGTCCAGGTAGCTATGGCTACACCTTC. This sequence encodes CASSVFDRPGSYGYTF. V usage is TRBV9 and J usage is TRBJ1-2; D is unresolved. Per the germline V gene, CDR1 is SGDLS and CDR2 is YYNGEE. The V gene lost 2 bases and the J gene lost 4 bases, with 18 bases spanning the gap. The CDR3 sequence is 16 residues long.

This clone was counted between two and nine times. The chain couples TRBV5-1 to TRBJ2-5; 8 bases align to TRBD2. V dropped 1 base and J dropped 2; count of bases not matched to a gene: 4. The CDR3 length is 15 residues. The germline CDR1 and CDR2 sequences are SGHRS and YFSETQ. CDR3 DNA: TGCGCCAGCAGCTTGTCACTAGCGGTACAAGAGACCCAGTACTTC. Protein: CASSLSLAVQETQYF.

This rearrangement joins TRBV5-4 to TRBJ1-1; D remains ambiguous. This CDR3 is 14 amino acids long. V was trimmed by 5 bases and J by 3 bases, leaving 14 bases between them. The germline V gene has CDR1 SGHNT and CDR2 YYREEE (reference sequence). In DNA form, the CDR3 reads TGTGCCAGCAGGTTTAGGCGGGAGGACACTGAAGCTTTCTTT. Translated, it gives CASRFRREDTEAFF.

This clone came up once. The chain recombines TRBV30 with TRBJ2-1, with D perhaps TRBD2 (6 bases). The CDR3 contains 15 residues. CDR1 and CDR2 from the germline V gene are GTSNPN and SVGIG (reference sequence). Trimming removed 0 bases from V and 3 bases from J, with 12 bases in between. The CDR3 sequence is CAWSVSSGLYNEQFF. The DNA for the CDR3 is TGTGCCTGGAGTGTGAGTAGCGGCCTCTACAATGAGCAGTTCTTC.

The rearrangement links TRBV7-8 to TRBJ1-5; 7 nucleotides agree with TRBD1. This CDR3 is built from 15 residues. Losses at the gene ends were 4 bases for V and 2 bases for J; bases not matched to a gene: 5. Germline CDR1 reads SGHVS; CDR2 reads FQNEAQ. The CDR3 loop is CASSYDREGNQPQHF. The CDR3 region has the DNA TGTGCCAGCAGCTACGACAGGGAGGGCAATCAGCCCCAGCATTTT.

This chain uses TRBV12-5 with TRBJ2-5, with 9 bases that match TRBD1. V shed 1 base and J 4 bases; nucleotides not matched to a gene: 4. CDR3 size: 15 residues. CDR1 LGHNT and CDR2 FRNRAP come from the germline V gene. The CDR3 bases are TGTGCTAGTGGTTTGGACAGGGGGCAGGGAGAGACCCAGTACTTC. This translates into CASGLDRGQGETQYF.